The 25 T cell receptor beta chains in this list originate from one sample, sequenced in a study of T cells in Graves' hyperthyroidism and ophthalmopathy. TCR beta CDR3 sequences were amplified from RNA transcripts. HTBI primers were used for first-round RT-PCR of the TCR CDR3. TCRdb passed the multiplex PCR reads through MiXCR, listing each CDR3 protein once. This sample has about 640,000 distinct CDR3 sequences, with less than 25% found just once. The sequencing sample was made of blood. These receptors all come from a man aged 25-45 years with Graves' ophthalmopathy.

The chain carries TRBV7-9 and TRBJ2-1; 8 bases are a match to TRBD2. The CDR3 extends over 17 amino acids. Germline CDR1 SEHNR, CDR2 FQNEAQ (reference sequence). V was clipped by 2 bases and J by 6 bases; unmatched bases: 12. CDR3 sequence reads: CASSLSKASGPPNEQFF. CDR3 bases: TGTGCCAGCAGCTTAAGTAAGGCTAGCGGGCCCCCCAATGAGCAGTTCTTC. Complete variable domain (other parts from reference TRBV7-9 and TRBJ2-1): DTGVSQNPRHKITKRGQNVTFRCDPISEHNRLYWYRQTLGQGPEFLTYFQNEAQLEKSRLLSDRFSAERPKGSFSTLEIQRTEQGDSAMYLCASSLSKASGPPNEQFFGPGTRLTVL.

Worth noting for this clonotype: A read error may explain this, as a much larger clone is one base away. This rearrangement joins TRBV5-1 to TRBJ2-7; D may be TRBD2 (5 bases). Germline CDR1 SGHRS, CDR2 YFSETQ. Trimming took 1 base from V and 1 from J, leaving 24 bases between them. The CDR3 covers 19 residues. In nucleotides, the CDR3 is TGCGCCAGCAGCTTGAGCCCCACCGACGCCAGGAGGTTATCCTACGAGCAGTACTTC. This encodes CASSLSPTDARRLSYEQYF.

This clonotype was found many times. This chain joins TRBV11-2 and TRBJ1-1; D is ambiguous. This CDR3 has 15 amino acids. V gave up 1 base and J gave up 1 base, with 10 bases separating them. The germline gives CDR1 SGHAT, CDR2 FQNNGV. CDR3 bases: TGTGCCAGCAGCTTAGTATCCTGGCCGAACACTGAAGCTTTCTTT. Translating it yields CASSLVSWPNTEAFF.

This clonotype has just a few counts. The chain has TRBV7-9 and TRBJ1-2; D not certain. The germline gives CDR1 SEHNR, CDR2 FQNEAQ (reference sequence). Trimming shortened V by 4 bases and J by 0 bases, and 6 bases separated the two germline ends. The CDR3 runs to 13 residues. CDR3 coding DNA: TGTGCCAGCAGCTCCGAGGCTAACTATGGCTACACCTTC. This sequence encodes CASSSEANYGYTF.

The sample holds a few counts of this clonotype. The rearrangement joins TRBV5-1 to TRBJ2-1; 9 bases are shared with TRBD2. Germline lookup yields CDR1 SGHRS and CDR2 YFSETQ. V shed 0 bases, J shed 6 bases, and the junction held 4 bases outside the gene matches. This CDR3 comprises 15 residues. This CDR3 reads CASSLETSGVNEQFF. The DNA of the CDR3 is TGCGCCAGCAGCTTGGAGACTAGCGGAGTCAATGAGCAGTTCTTC.

The CDR3 DNA is TGTGCCAGCAGTCAACTAGCGGGAGATACGCAGTATTTT. Translated: CASSQLAGDTQYF. This chain connects TRBV5-6 to TRBJ2-3, with 9 bases identical to TRBD2. The CDR3 loop spans 13 amino acids. Germline V gene sequence: CDR1 SGHDT, CDR2 YYEEEE. V lost 5 bases to trimming and J lost 5 bases; unmatched junction nucleotides: 3.

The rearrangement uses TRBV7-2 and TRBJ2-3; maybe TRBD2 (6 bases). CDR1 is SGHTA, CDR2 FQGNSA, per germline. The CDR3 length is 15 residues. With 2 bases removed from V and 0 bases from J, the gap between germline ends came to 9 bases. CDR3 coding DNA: TGTGCCAGCAGCTTATGGAGCGGGAGCACAGATACGCAGTATTTT. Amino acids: CASSLWSGSTDTQYF.

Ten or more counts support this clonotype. The CDR3 loop is CASSPIDGQETQYF. Written as DNA, the CDR3 is TGTGCCAGCTCACCAATAGACGGCCAAGAGACCCAGTACTTC. This rearrangement joins TRBV18 to TRBJ2-5; D not resolved. Germline lookup yields CDR1 KGHSH and CDR2 LQKENI. The CDR3 runs to 14 residues. Trimming left V 2 bases short and J 1 base short, with 8 bases between. Filled out from reference TRBV18 and TRBJ2-5, the complete variable domain reads NAGVMQNPRHLVRRRGQEARLRCSPMKGHSHVYWYRQLPEEGLKFMVYLQKENIIDESGMPKERFSAEFPKEGPSILRIQQVVRGDSAAYFCASSPIDGQETQYFGPGTRLLVL.

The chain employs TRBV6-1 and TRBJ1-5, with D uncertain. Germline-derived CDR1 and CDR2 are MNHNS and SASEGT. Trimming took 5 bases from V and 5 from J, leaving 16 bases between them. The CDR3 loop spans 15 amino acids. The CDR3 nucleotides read TGTGCCAGCAGTCCCGGCGCGACCCACGATCAGCCCCAGCATTTT. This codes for CASSPGATHDQPQHF.

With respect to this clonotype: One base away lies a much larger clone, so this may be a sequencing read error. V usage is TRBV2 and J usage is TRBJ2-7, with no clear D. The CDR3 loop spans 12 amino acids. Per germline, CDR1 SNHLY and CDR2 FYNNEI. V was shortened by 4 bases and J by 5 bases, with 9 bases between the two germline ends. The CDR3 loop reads CASSGITHEQYF. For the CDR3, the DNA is TGTGCCAGCAGTGGGATAACCCACGAGCAGTACTTC.

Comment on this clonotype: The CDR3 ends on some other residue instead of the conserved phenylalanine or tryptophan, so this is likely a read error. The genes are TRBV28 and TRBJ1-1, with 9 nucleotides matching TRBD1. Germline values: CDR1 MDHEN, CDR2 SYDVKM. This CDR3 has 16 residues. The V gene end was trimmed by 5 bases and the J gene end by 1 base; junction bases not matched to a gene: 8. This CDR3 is CASSQGQGSGNTEAFL. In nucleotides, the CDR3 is TGTGCCAGCAGTCAGGGACAGGGAAGCGGGAACACTGAAGCTTTCCTT.

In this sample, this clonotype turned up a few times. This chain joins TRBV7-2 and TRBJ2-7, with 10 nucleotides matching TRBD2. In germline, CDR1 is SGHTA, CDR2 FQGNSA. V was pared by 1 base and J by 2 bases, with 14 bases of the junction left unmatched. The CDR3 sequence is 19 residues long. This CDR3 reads CASSLVYLYGTSDAYEQYF. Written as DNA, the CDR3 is TGTGCCAGCAGCTTAGTGTATTTGTATGGGACTAGCGATGCCTACGAGCAGTACTTC.

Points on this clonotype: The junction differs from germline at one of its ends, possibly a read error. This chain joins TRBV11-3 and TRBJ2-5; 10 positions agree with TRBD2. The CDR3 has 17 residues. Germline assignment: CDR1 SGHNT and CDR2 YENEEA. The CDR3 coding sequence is TGTGCCGGCAGCTTAGGGGCAATGACTAGCGGGTCTGGGACCCAGTACTTC. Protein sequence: CAGSLGAMTSGSGTQYF.

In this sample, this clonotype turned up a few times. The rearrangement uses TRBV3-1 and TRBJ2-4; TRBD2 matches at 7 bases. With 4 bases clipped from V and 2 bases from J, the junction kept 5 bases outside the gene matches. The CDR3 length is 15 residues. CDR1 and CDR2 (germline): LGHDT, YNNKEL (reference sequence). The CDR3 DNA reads TGTGCCAGCAGCCCCCCGCGGGGGTCCAAAAACATTCAGTACTTC. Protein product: CASSPPRGSKNIQYF.

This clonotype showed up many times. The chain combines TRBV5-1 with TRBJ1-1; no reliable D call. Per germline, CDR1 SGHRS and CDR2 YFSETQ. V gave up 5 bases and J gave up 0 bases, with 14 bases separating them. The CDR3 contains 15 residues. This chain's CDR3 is CASSSQLTLNTEAFF. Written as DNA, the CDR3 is TGCGCCAGCAGTTCTCAGCTAACCCTGAACACTGAAGCTTTCTTT. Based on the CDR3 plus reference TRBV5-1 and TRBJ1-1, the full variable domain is KAGVTQTPRYLIKTRGQQVTLSCSPISGHRSVSWYQQTPGQGLQFLFEYFSETQRNKGNFPGRFSGRQFSNSRSEMNVSTLELGDSALYLCASSSQLTLNTEAFFGQGTRLTVV.

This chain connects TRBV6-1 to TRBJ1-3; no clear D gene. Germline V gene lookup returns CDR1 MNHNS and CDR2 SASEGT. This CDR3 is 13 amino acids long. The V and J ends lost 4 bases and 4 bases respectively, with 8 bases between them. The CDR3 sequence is CASSVDGGNTIYF. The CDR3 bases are TGTGCCAGCAGTGTTGATGGGGGAAACACCATATATTTT.

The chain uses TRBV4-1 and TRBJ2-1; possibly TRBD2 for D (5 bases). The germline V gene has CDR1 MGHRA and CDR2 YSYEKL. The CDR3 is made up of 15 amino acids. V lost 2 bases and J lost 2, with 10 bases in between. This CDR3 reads CASSQLIGTYNEQFF. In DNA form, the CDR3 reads TGCGCCAGCAGCCAATTAATCGGGACCTACAATGAGCAGTTCTTC.

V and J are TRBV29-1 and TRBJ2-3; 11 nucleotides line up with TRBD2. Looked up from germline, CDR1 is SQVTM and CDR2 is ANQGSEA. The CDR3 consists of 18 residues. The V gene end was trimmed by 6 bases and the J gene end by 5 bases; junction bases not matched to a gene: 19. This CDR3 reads CSVHSDVLAGGAGDTQYF. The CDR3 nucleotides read TGCAGCGTCCACTCGGATGTCCTAGCGGGAGGAGCAGGAGATACGCAGTATTTT.

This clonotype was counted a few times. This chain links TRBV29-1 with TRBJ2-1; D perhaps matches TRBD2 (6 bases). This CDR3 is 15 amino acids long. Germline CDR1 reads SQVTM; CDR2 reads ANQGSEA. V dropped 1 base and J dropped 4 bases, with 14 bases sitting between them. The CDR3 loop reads CSVEGALANYNEQFF. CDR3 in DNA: TGCAGCGTTGAAGGGGCTCTAGCGAATTACAATGAGCAGTTCTTC.

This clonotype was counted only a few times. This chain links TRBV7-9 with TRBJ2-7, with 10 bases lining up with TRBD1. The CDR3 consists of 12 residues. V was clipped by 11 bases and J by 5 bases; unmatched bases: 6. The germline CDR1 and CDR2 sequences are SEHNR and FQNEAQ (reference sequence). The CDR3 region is CAERGTGDEQYF. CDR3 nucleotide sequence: TGTGCCGAGAGGGGGACAGGGGACGAGCAGTACTTC.

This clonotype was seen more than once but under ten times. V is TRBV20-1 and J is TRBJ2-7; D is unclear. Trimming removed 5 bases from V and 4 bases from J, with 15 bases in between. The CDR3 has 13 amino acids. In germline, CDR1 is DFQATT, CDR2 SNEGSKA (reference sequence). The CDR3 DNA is TGCAGTGCTCCTCTGGCGGAAAGTTACGAGCAGTACTTC. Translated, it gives CSAPLAESYEQYF.

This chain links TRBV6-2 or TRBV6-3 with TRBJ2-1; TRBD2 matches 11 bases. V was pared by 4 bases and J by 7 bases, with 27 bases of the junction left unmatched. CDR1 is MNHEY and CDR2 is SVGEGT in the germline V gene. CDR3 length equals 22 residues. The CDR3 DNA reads TGTGCCAGCAGTTTTCCCTCTCCTCCGGGACTAGCGGAGTCTGCGCCGGTAAATGAGCAGTTCTTC. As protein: CASSFPSPPGLAESAPVNEQFF.

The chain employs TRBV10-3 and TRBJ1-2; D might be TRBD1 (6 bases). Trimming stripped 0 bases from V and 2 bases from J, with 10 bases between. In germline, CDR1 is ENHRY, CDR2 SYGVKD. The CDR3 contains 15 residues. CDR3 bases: TGTGCCATCAGTGAGTCCGGCCAGGGGAACTATGGCTACACCTTC. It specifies CAISESGQGNYGYTF.

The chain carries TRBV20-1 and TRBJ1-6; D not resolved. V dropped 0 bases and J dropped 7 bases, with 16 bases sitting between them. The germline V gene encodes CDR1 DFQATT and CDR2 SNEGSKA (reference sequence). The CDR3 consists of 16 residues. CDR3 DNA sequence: TGCAGTGCTAGAGACCCGGGAAGGGTGGGAAATTCACCCCTCCACTTT. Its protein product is CSARDPGRVGNSPLHF.

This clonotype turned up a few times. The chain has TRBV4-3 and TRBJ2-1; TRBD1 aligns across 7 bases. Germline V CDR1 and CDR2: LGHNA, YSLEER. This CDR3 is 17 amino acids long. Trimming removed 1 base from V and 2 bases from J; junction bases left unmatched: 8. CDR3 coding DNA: TGCGCCAGCAGCCAAGGGCAGGGGGACAGTCCCTACAATGAGCAGTTCTTC. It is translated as CASSQGQGDSPYNEQFF.